The 30 T cell receptor beta chains below were found in one sample sequenced in a study of OX40 agonist ivuxolimab in advanced cancers. Using immunoSEQ multiplex PCR, the repertoire was profiled, and TCRdb retains in-frame clones only, with some absent. The repertoire holds 35,000 to 40,000 clones, approximately 86% seen once, with 1.8% in the top ten. The input for sequencing was CD4+ or CD8+ T cells sorted from blood, taken in a trial of the OX40 agonist ivuxolimab. These receptors were obtained from an adult with an advanced solid tumor such as melanoma, head and neck, liver or kidney cancer.

This clone was observed once. The genes are TRBV30 and TRBJ2-5, with TRBD2 identical over 10 bases. Germline values: CDR1 GTSNPN, CDR2 SVGIG (reference sequence). The CDR3 loop spans 15 amino acids. V dropped 0 bases and J dropped 1; count of bases not matched to a gene: 2. The CDR3 loop reads CAWSVLAGFQETQYF. DNA for the CDR3: TGTGCCTGGAGTGTACTAGCGGGGTTCCAAGAGACCCAGTACTTC.

The chain joins TRBV5-8 to TRBJ1-3; D not certain. The CDR3 is 14 amino acids. Germline V gene data show CDR1 as SGHTS and CDR2 as YDEGEE. Trimming pared 2 bases from V and 0 bases from J, leaving 6 bases between. The CDR3 bases are TGTGCCAGCAGCTTTTTGGGCTCTGGAAACACCATATATTTT. This sequence encodes CASSFLGSGNTIYF.

This chain connects TRBV7-2 to TRBJ1-4; 7 bases line up with TRBD1. This CDR3 region has 15 residues. Germline lookup yields CDR1 SGHTA and CDR2 FQGNSA. V shed 0 bases and J 2 bases; nucleotides not matched to a gene: 0. The CDR3, as DNA: TGTGCCAGCAGCTTAGCAGGGGGCACTAATGAAAAACTGTTTTTT. Translation: CASSLAGGTNEKLFF.

The count of this clone is one. CDR3 residues: CASSLETASETQYF. CDR3 in DNA: TGTGCCAGCAGCTTAGAGACCGCTTCGGAGACCCAGTACTTC. V is TRBV7-2 and J is TRBJ2-5; D uncertain. Germline values: CDR1 SGHTA, CDR2 FQGNSA. The V and J ends lost 1 base and 5 bases respectively, with 11 bases between them. CDR3 length: 14 residues.

The gene calls are TRBV6-4 and TRBJ1-2; no definite D call. Trimming took off 7 bases at V and 0 bases at J, with 24 bases between the two ends. This CDR3 has 18 amino acids. Germline loops: CDR1 MRHNA, CDR2 SNTAGT. This CDR3 reads CASTDGLQPTLPNYGYTF. Written as DNA, the CDR3 is TGTGCCAGCACCGACGGTCTACAGCCCACGCTGCCTAACTATGGCTACACCTTC.

The rearrangement uses TRBV6-5 and TRBJ1-1; 7 bases are shared with TRBD1. J gave up 4 bases and V 0 bases, and 5 bases lay outside the gene matches. The CDR3 runs to 15 residues. In germline, CDR1 is MNHEY, CDR2 SVGAGI. This CDR3 reads CASSYSWQGGTEAFF. CDR3 bases: TGTGCCAGCAGTTACTCGTGGCAGGGGGGCACTGAAGCTTTCTTT.

The chain recombines TRBV5-1 with TRBJ1-3, with 8 bases matching TRBD1. Germline V gene data show CDR1 as SGHRS and CDR2 as YFSETQ. The CDR3 is made up of 18 amino acids. V shed 3 bases and J 2 bases; nucleotides not matched to a gene: 13. As DNA, the CDR3 is TGCGCCAGCAGCTGGGGCTCTAGGACAGGGCTCCCTGGAAACACCATATATTTT. This encodes CASSWGSRTGLPGNTIYF.

The chain employs TRBV7-2 and TRBJ2-7, with 14 positions matching TRBD2. V gave up 4 bases and J gave up 5 bases; unmatched junction bases: 4. The CDR3 loop spans 15 amino acids. Germline V lookup: CDR1 SGHTA, CDR2 FQGNSA. CDR3 DNA: TGTGCCAGCAGCTGGACTAGCGGGGGGATAGACGAGCAGTACTTC. Protein product: CASSWTSGGIDEQYF.

This chain joins TRBV28 and TRBJ1-2; 10 positions match TRBD1. V was clipped by 4 bases and J by 4 bases; unmatched bases: 15. The germline gives CDR1 MDHEN, CDR2 SYDVKM. This CDR3 is built from 18 residues. As DNA, the CDR3 is TGTGCCAGCAGTTCCCCGGGGGCCGGGACAGGGGTCTTCTATGGCTACACCTTC. Its protein is CASSSPGAGTGVFYGYTF.

In this sample, this clone turned up once. The gene calls are TRBV4-1 and TRBJ1-3; 7 nucleotides match TRBD1. From germline, CDR1 is MGHRA and CDR2 YSYEKL. This CDR3 contains 16 residues. Losses at the gene ends were 1 base for V and 1 base for J; bases not matched to a gene: 4. The CDR3, as DNA: TGCGCCAGCAGCCAAGCGAGGGGGCCATCTGGAAACACCATATATTTT. Translation: CASSQARGPSGNTIYF.

This clone counts as medium-sized. The chain carries TRBV5-1 and TRBJ1-5; D is ambiguous. CDR1 is SGHRS, CDR2 YFSETQ, per germline. V lost 1 base to trimming and J lost 5 bases, with 13 bases between them. The CDR3 covers 15 residues. The CDR3 protein is CASSLSGVRDQPQHF. The CDR3, as DNA: TGCGCCAGCAGCTTGAGCGGAGTCAGAGATCAGCCCCAGCATTTT. Full variable domain (outside the CDR3, taken from reference TRBV5-1 and TRBJ1-5): KAGVTQTPRYLIKTRGQQVTLSCSPISGHRSVSWYQQTPGQGLQFLFEYFSETQRNKGNFPGRFSGRQFSNSRSEMNVSTLELGDSALYLCASSLSGVRDQPQHFGDGTRLSIL.

This chain connects TRBV29-1 to TRBJ1-2; TRBD1 matches 11 bases. The CDR3 length is 15 residues. V was pared by 3 bases and J by 4 bases, with 7 bases of the junction left unmatched. Germline CDR1 reads SQVTM; CDR2 reads ANQGSEA. The CDR3 bases are TGCAGCGTTGACATTTCCGGGACAGGGGGCTATGGCTACACCTTC. Protein sequence: CSVDISGTGGYGYTF.

The chain carries TRBV19 and TRBJ2-3; 11 nucleotides agree with TRBD2. Germline CDR1 and CDR2: LNHDA and SQIVND (reference sequence). This CDR3 is built from 15 residues. Trimming took 6 bases from V and 4 from J; bases not matched to a gene: 6. CDR3 in amino acids: CASSEIAGGSDTQYF. Here the CDR3 DNA reads TGTGCCAGTAGCGAGATAGCGGGGGGGTCAGATACGCAGTATTTT.

This chain links TRBV7-9 with TRBJ1-6; 7 nucleotides agree with TRBD1. CDR3 length: 16 amino acids. Germline CDR1 reads SEHNR; CDR2 reads FQNEAQ (reference sequence). Germline trimming cut 1 base from V and 9 bases from J; bases unmatched to any gene: 9. The CDR3 DNA reads as TGTGCCAGCAGCTTAGGATCCCGGGACAGCGGTTCACCCCTCCACTTT. This codes for CASSLGSRDSGSPLHF. The complete variable domain, with remaining parts taken from reference TRBV7-9 and TRBJ1-6, reads DTGVSQNPRHKITKRGQNVTFRCDPISEHNRLYWYRQTLGQGPEFLTYFQNEAQLEKSRLLSDRFSAERPKGSFSTLEIQRTEQGDSAMYLCASSLGSRDSGSPLHFGNGTRLTVT.

The chain carries TRBV11-3 and TRBJ1-1; D remains unclear. Trimming pared 3 bases from V and 10 bases from J, leaving 18 bases between. The CDR3 loop spans 14 amino acids. Per germline, CDR1 SGHNT and CDR2 YENEEA. CDR3 bases: TGTGCCAGCAGCTTCGATGGGGTGGGGTCAAGAGCTTTCTTT. It translates to CASSFDGVGSRAFF.

The chain uses TRBV6-1 and TRBJ2-7, with a weak D call TRBD2 (5 bases). Trimming cost V 3 bases and J 0 bases, with 12 bases left between them. This CDR3 has 15 amino acids. CDR1 and CDR2 (germline): MNHNS, SASEGT. The CDR3 protein is CASSDGLGISYEQYF. DNA of the CDR3: TGTGCCAGCAGTGATGGACTGGGCATCTCCTACGAGCAGTACTTC.

This clone has a handful of counts. The chain links TRBV6-4 to TRBJ2-3; 8 positions match TRBD1. The germline V gene has CDR1 MRHNA and CDR2 SNTAGT. This CDR3 is 15 amino acids long. V was clipped by 4 bases and J by 2 bases; unmatched bases: 5. This chain's CDR3 is CASSVTGDPTDTQYF. CDR3 DNA: TGTGCCAGCAGTGTGACAGGGGATCCCACAGATACGCAGTATTTT.

The chain has TRBV28 and TRBJ1-6, with D unresolved. Germline lookup yields CDR1 MDHEN and CDR2 SYDVKM. The CDR3 contains 17 residues. Between the trimmed V and J ends, which lost 8 bases and 2 bases, there was a span of 19 bases. CDR3 residues: CASGPGSAAAYNSPLHF. CDR3 nucleotide sequence: TGTGCCAGCGGCCCAGGTTCAGCGGCAGCCTATAATTCACCCCTCCACTTT.

V is TRBV7-2 and J is TRBJ1-1, with D possibly being TRBD1 (5 bases). The ends were cut back, 4 bases at V and 5 bases at J, with 20 bases in the middle. There are 16 residues in the CDR3. CDR1 is SGHTA, CDR2 FQGNSA, per germline. CDR3 region: CASSSNGALRGTEAFF. CDR3 nucleotides: TGTGCCAGCAGCTCAAACGGGGCGTTACGAGGTACTGAAGCTTTCTTT.

This clone came up once. V gene TRBV27 combines with J gene TRBJ2-7; 7 bases agree with TRBD2. V shed 4 bases, J shed 1 base, and the junction held 7 bases outside the gene matches. The CDR3 runs to 15 residues. Germline V lookup: CDR1 MNHEY, CDR2 SMNVEV (reference sequence). CDR3 DNA: TGTGCCAGCAGTTCTGGCGGGGGAGTTTCCTACGAGCAGTACTTC. It specifies CASSSGGGVSYEQYF.

Only a few counts were recorded for this clone. The chain recombines TRBV5-5 with TRBJ2-4; D may correspond to TRBD1 or TRBD2 (5 bases each). V lost 2 bases and J 0 bases, leaving 15 bases between the germline ends. CDR3 size: 17 residues. The germline gives CDR1 SGHKS, CDR2 YYEKEE (reference sequence). The CDR3 sequence is CASSFLGRSLAKNIQYF. The CDR3 coding sequence is TGTGCCAGCAGCTTCCTGGGACGGAGTTTAGCCAAAAACATTCAGTACTTC.

The chain recombines TRBV5-1 with TRBJ2-7; D not certain. V lost 0 bases to trimming and J lost 5 bases, with 6 bases between them. The germline V gene encodes CDR1 SGHRS and CDR2 YFSETQ. This CDR3 has 12 amino acids. The CDR3 DNA sequence: TGCGCCAGCAGCTTGGGATGGGACGAGCAGTACTTC. It specifies CASSLGWDEQYF.

J is TRBJ1-4 and V is TRBV4-3; D is unresolved. This CDR3 comprises 15 residues. V lost 1 base and J 5 bases, leaving 11 bases between the germline ends. Germline V gene sequence: CDR1 LGHNA, CDR2 YSLEER. As DNA, the CDR3 is TGCGCCAGCAGCCAAGGCTTAATTCGGAATGAAAAACTGTTTTTT. Encoded protein: CASSQGLIRNEKLFF.

This clone was seen only once. This rearrangement joins TRBV25-1 to TRBJ1-1, with 10 bases lining up with TRBD1. V shed 8 bases and J 0 bases; nucleotides not matched to a gene: 12. The CDR3 runs 17 residues. CDR1 and CDR2 (germline): MGHDK, SYGVNS. Here the CDR3 reads CASLGGTGAKMNTEAFF. DNA of the CDR3: TGTGCCAGCCTGGGTGGGACAGGGGCGAAAATGAACACTGAAGCTTTCTTT.

V gene TRBV10-2 combines with J gene TRBJ1-3; D not resolved. Germline CDR1 is WSHSY and CDR2 is SAAADI. The V end lost 3 bases, the J end lost 4 bases, and 10 bases lay between the germline ends. The CDR3 runs 14 residues. The CDR3 loop reads CASSEQGFGNTIYF. The CDR3, as DNA: TGCGCCAGCAGTGAACAAGGGTTCGGAAACACCATATATTTT.

This clone came up once. This chain uses TRBV2 with TRBJ1-5; weak D call: TRBD1 (6 bases). Germline CDR1 reads SNHLY; CDR2 reads FYNNEI. The CDR3 sequence is 14 residues long. The ends were cut back, 8 bases at V and 0 bases at J, with 11 bases in the middle. CDR3 nucleotides: TGTGCCAGCCAAGGACAGAATAGCAATCAGCCCCAGCATTTT. Translated: CASQGQNSNQPQHF.

The chain uses TRBV15 and TRBJ1-1, with 8 bases lining up with TRBD1. The germline gives CDR1 LNHNV, CDR2 YYDKDF (reference sequence). The CDR3 sequence is 15 residues long. After removal of 2 bases from V and 5 bases from J, the junction contained 7 bases not matched to a gene. DNA of the CDR3: TGTGCCACCAGCAGACCGACAGGGGTGAGGACTGAAGCTTTCTTT. It codes for CATSRPTGVRTEAFF. Filled out from reference TRBV15 and TRBJ1-1, the complete variable domain reads DAMVIQNPRYQVTQFGKPVTLSCSQTLNHNVMYWYQQKSSQAPKLLFHYYDKDFNNEADTPDNFQSRRPNTSFCFLDIRSPGLGDTAMYLCATSRPTGVRTEAFFGQGTRLTVV.

This chain uses TRBV11-2 with TRBJ2-5; no firm D call. The DNA end favors TRBJ2-7, so the J call may be wrong. The germline CDR1 and CDR2 sequences are SGHAT and FQNNGV. The CDR3 has 15 residues. The CDR3, as DNA: TGTGCCAGCAGCTTAGGAATTGGCTGGTGGTACGAGCAGTACTTC. It codes for CASSLGIGWWYEQYF.

The CDR3 sequence: CASSDRTGAVETQYF. Here the CDR3 DNA reads TGCGCCAGCAGCGATCGGACAGGGGCGGTGGAGACCCAGTACTTC. The V and J genes are TRBV5-1 and TRBJ2-5, with 9 bases matching TRBD1. The J segment lost 5 bases and the V segment lost 4 bases, leaving 9 bases of the junction unmatched. CDR1 and CDR2 from the germline V gene are SGHRS and YFSETQ. The CDR3 is made up of 15 amino acids.

The V and J genes are TRBV5-1 and TRBJ2-5; a possible D gene is TRBD2 (5 bases). The V and J ends lost 4 bases and 3 bases respectively, with 10 bases between them. The germline V gene has CDR1 SGHRS and CDR2 YFSETQ. The CDR3 is made up of 13 amino acids. The CDR3 protein is CASSPTGKETQYF. In nucleotides, the CDR3 is TGCGCCAGCAGCCCCACGGGGAAAGAGACCCAGTACTTC.